One T cell receptor (beta chain) is described in this entry. Its antigen is not known. This entry is derived from a study of cytomegalovirus exposure and HLA in healthy donors. A multiplex PCR was run with 60 Vbeta primers and 13 Jbeta primers. Per the authors' pipeline: A later analysis counted approximately 88 million unique TCR beta chains, 9.5 million to 12 million shared. Profiling relied on immunoSEQ multiplex PCR, and the TCRdb table lists in-frame clones only, not all of them. V and J calls plus clone size are reproduced from that table; the DNA served to infer D and trimming. Among 150,000 to 200,000 clones listed, 80% were seen once. Study findings and constraints: Presence/absence analyses treated sequencing depth as roughly uniform across donors. In the analysis, some V segments, TRBV6-2 and TRBV6-3 included, were excluded as indistinguishable. In a later analysis, HLA-C alleles had the fewest associated TCRs, DRB1 alleles the most.

Germline CDR1 and CDR2: LNHDA and SQIVND (reference sequence). This CDR3 region has 17 residues. V was trimmed by 5 bases and J by 6 bases, leaving 25 bases between them. Specimen: PBMCs. This receptor was identified in a young man in good health and CMV-seronegative. The rearrangement uses TRBV19 and TRBJ2-5; D might be TRBD1 (6 bases). The CDR3 is CASSFRPHGGSEQTQYF. Here the CDR3 DNA reads TGTGCCAGTAGTTTCCGCCCACATGGGGGCTCTGAACAGACCCAGTACTTC.